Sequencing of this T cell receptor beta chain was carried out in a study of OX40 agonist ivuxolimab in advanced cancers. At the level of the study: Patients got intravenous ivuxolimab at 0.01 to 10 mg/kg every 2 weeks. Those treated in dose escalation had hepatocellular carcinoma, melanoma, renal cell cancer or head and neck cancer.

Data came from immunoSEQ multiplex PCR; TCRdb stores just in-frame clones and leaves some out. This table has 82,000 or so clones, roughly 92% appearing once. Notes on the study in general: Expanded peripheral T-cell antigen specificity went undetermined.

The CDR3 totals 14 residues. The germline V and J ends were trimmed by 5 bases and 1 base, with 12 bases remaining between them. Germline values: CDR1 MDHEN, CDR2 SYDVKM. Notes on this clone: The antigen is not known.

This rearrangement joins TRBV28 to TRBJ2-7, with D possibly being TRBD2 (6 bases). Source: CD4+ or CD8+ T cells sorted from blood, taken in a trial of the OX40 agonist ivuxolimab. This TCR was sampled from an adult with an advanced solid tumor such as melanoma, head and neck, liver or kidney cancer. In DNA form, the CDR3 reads TGTGCCAGCAGTAAACTAGCAAGGTCCTACGAGCAGTACTTC. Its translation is CASSKLARSYEQYF.